Below, 13 T cell receptor beta chains from the same sample are listed, as sequenced in a study of shared clonotypes between healthy human individuals. TCRdb keeps only in-frame clones here, not all; method: immunoSEQ multiplex PCR. Found here are 2 million to 2.5 million clones, approximately 93% of them singletons; the top ten hold approximately 0.4%. Sequences were obtained from naive CD4+ T cells from PBMCs. Specified subset: CD45RA+ positively selected. These receptor sequences come from a man aged 18 to 29 in good health. Some clones in this sample may be carry-over from other donors' samples.

The rearrangement links TRBV6-1 to TRBJ1-5; 8 nucleotides align to TRBD1. J gave up 5 bases and V 6 bases, and 6 bases lay outside the gene matches. CDR1 is MNHNS, CDR2 SASEGT, per germline. This CDR3 spans 14 amino acids. This CDR3 is CASRIDRGDQPQHF. The CDR3 nucleotides read TGTGCCAGCAGGATTGACAGGGGTGATCAGCCCCAGCATTTT.

The CDR3 region has the DNA TGTGCCAGCAGTGGGAGCCTCCCAGGGGTATCTGAAGCTTTCTTT. Amino acids: CASSGSLPGVSEAFF. The chain carries TRBV25-1 and TRBJ1-1; weak D call: TRBD1 (6 bases). Germline V gene lookup returns CDR1 MGHDK and CDR2 SYGVNS. Trimming removed 4 bases from V and 6 bases from J, with 18 bases in between. The CDR3 covers 15 residues.

The V call is TRBV7-2, the J call TRBJ2-5; D is perhaps TRBD2 (5 bases). CDR3 length: 15 residues. Per germline, CDR1 SGHTA and CDR2 FQGNSA. Trimming removed 2 bases from V and 1 base from J, with 11 bases in between. CDR3 coding DNA: TGTGCCAGCAGCTTAAGTCTGCGGGCCCAAGAGACCCAGTACTTC. Protein sequence: CASSLSLRAQETQYF.

The chain couples TRBV7-2 to TRBJ1-1, with a weak D call TRBD1 (6 bases). Germline V gene sequence: CDR1 SGHTA, CDR2 FQGNSA. Deletions cut 3 bases from V and 5 bases from J, with 16 bases between. This CDR3 comprises 15 residues. CDR3 bases: TGTGCCAGCAGCTTTCAATGGGGGCCGGATACTGAAGCTTTCTTT. Its translation: CASSFQWGPDTEAFF.

The chain employs TRBV7-9 and TRBJ1-1, with D tentatively TRBD1 (6 bases). V dropped 4 bases and J dropped 5 bases, with 20 bases sitting between them. The CDR3 spans 16 residues. Germline CDR1 SEHNR, CDR2 FQNEAQ (reference sequence). As DNA, the CDR3 is TGTGCCAGCAGCTCCGATACACAGGGAGTTCTGACTGAAGCTTTCTTT. This sequence encodes CASSSDTQGVLTEAFF.

The chain links TRBV6-1 to TRBJ1-4; D gene uncertain. The CDR3 is made up of 14 amino acids. Germline V gene sequence: CDR1 MNHNS, CDR2 SASEGT. Trimming stripped 4 bases from V and 1 base from J, with 7 bases between. Here the CDR3 reads CASSVKGTNEKLFF. In DNA, the CDR3 is TGTGCCAGCAGTGTCAAGGGAACTAATGAAAAACTGTTTTTT.

This chain links TRBV9 with TRBJ2-1; 8 bases align to TRBD2. The CDR3 length is 16 residues. Germline V gives CDR1 SGDLS, CDR2 YYNGEE. V was pared by 4 bases and J by 4 bases, with 10 bases of the junction left unmatched. CDR3 amino acids: CASSPWGLAGYNEQFF. The CDR3 DNA is TGTGCCAGCAGCCCTTGGGGGCTAGCGGGTTACAATGAGCAGTTCTTC.

This chain uses TRBV12-5 with TRBJ1-1; D is perhaps TRBD1 (5 bases). The CDR3 spans 16 residues. V was shortened by 1 base and J by 1 base, with 13 bases between the two germline ends. Looked up from germline, CDR1 is LGHNT and CDR2 is FRNRAP. The CDR3 sequence is CASGLAPTTANTEAFF. In nucleotides, the CDR3 is TGTGCTAGTGGTTTGGCCCCCACGACAGCGAACACTGAAGCTTTCTTT.

The chain combines TRBV10-1 with TRBJ2-1; 7 bases fit TRBD2. J gave up 0 bases and V 2 bases, and 1 base lay outside the gene matches. CDR1 is WNHNN, CDR2 SYGVQD, per germline (reference sequence). The CDR3 runs 15 residues. CDR3 sequence: CASSESGASYNEQFF. CDR3 nucleotide sequence: TGCGCCAGCAGTGAGAGCGGGGCCTCCTACAATGAGCAGTTCTTC.

The chain recombines TRBV28 with TRBJ2-5; 16 nucleotides match TRBD2. Germline V lookup: CDR1 MDHEN, CDR2 SYDVKM. CDR3 length equals 15 residues. J lost 14 bases, V lost 5 bases, and 11 bases had no gene match. The CDR3: CASSLTGTSGRAVYF. Here the CDR3 DNA reads TGTGCCAGCAGTCTCACCGGGACTAGCGGGAGGGCCGTTTACTTC. Variable domain in full (rest from reference TRBV28 and TRBJ2-5): DVKVTQSSRYLVKRTGEKVFLECVQDMDHENMFWYRQDPGLGLRLIYFSYDVKMKEKGDIPEGYSVSREKKERFSLILESASTNQTSMYLCASSLTGTSGRAVYFGPGTRLLVL.

This chain uses TRBV6-5 with TRBJ2-7, with 12 positions matching TRBD1. Germline CDR1 MNHEY, CDR2 SVGAGI. This CDR3 is 14 amino acids long. J lost 5 bases, V lost 10 bases, and 9 bases had no gene match. The CDR3 reads CATKKGQGAHEQYF. The CDR3 DNA sequence: TGTGCCACCAAGAAGGGACAGGGGGCCCACGAGCAGTACTTC.

The gene calls are TRBV18 and TRBJ2-3; D unresolved. This CDR3 comprises 14 residues. Germline V gene sequence: CDR1 KGHSH, CDR2 LQKENI. Trimming shortened V by 2 bases and J by 2 bases, and 8 bases separated the two germline ends. The CDR3 is CASSPTATTDTQYF. The CDR3 nucleotides read TGTGCCAGCTCACCAACAGCCACCACAGATACGCAGTATTTT.

The chain combines TRBV7-9 with TRBJ2-5; D unclear. The V gene's germline CDR1 is SEHNR and CDR2 FQNEAQ (reference sequence). V lost 2 bases and J 5 bases, leaving 15 bases between the germline ends. The CDR3 runs to 15 residues. CDR3 sequence reads: CASSLITGPSETQYF. The DNA of the CDR3 is TGTGCCAGCAGCTTAATAACGGGCCCATCGGAGACCCAGTACTTC. The full variable domain, its missing parts supplied by reference TRBV7-9 and TRBJ2-5, is DTGVSQNPRHKITKRGQNVTFRCDPISEHNRLYWYRQTLGQGPEFLTYFQNEAQLEKSRLLSDRFSAERPKGSFSTLEIQRTEQGDSAMYLCASSLITGPSETQYFGPGTRLLVL.